Listed here are 14 T cell receptor beta chains from one sample, sequenced in a study of neoadjuvant nivolumab and ipilimumab in lung cancer. TCRdb keeps only in-frame clones here, not all; method: immunoSEQ multiplex PCR. The sample records around 10,000 clones, roughly four fifths being singletons. The sequencing here drew on peripheral blood, taken before neoadjuvant nivolumab, alone or with ipilimumab. The receptor source for this set is an adult with non-small cell lung cancer.

V gene TRBV28 combines with J gene TRBJ1-2; TRBD1 matches 7 bases. The CDR3 is made up of 11 amino acids. With 6 bases clipped from V and 8 bases from J, the junction kept 3 bases outside the gene matches. Germline CDR1 is MDHEN and CDR2 is SYDVKM. CDR3 bases: TGTGCCAGCAGGACAGGGCTCGGCTACACCTTC. Amino acids: CASRTGLGYTF.

This clone has more than one count but fewer than ten. The J gene is TRBJ2-7, the V gene TRBV9; D is unresolved. Trimming removed 0 bases from V and 4 bases from J, with 11 bases in between. The CDR3 runs to 14 residues. The V gene's germline CDR1 is SGDLS and CDR2 YYNGEE. The CDR3, as DNA: TGTGCCAGCAGCGTAGGAGGCAGCGATTACGAGCAGTACTTC. Protein: CASSVGGSDYEQYF. The variable domain in full, completed from reference TRBV9 and TRBJ2-7, reads DSGVTQTPKHLITATGQRVTLRCSPRSGDLSVYWYQQSLDQGLQFLIQYYNGEERAKGNILERFSAQQFPDLHSELNLSSLELGDSALYFCASSVGGSDYEQYFGPGTRLTVT.

The chain couples TRBV6-4 to TRBJ2-7; 7 nucleotides agree with TRBD1. CDR1 and CDR2 (germline): MRHNA, SNTAGT. The CDR3 extends over 13 amino acids. After removal of 4 bases from V and 4 bases from J, the junction contained 4 bases not matched to a gene. The CDR3 loop reads CASSVQTGYEQYF. The CDR3 nucleotides are TGTGCCAGCAGTGTCCAGACAGGGTACGAGCAGTACTTC.

This clone has a handful of counts. The rearrangement uses TRBV20-1 and TRBJ2-1; D remains ambiguous. CDR1 and CDR2 from the germline V gene are DFQATT and SNEGSKA (reference sequence). The CDR3 has 11 amino acids. V was shortened by 2 bases and J by 7 bases, with 6 bases between the two germline ends. The DNA of the CDR3 is TGCAGTGCTAGACACTTGAATGAGCAGTTCTTC. Protein: CSARHLNEQFF.

The V call is TRBV28, the J call TRBJ2-2; perhaps TRBD1 as D (6 bases). CDR1 is MDHEN, CDR2 SYDVKM, per germline. The CDR3 totals 15 residues. V lost 7 bases and J 0 bases, leaving 12 bases between the germline ends. CDR3 loop: CASIPQGTNTGELFF. DNA of the CDR3: TGTGCCAGCATTCCCCAGGGGACGAACACCGGGGAGCTGTTTTTT.

The V and J genes are TRBV5-1 and TRBJ2-3; possibly TRBD2 for D (5 bases). Trimming left V 3 bases short and J 5 bases short, with 13 bases between. Germline assignment: CDR1 SGHRS and CDR2 YFSETQ. The CDR3 loop spans 14 amino acids. CDR3 DNA: TGCGCCAGCAGCTGGGAGCGCTGGGGAGATACGCAGTATTTT. Residues: CASSWERWGDTQYF.

The chain couples TRBV5-5 to TRBJ2-7; tentative D call: TRBD2 (5 bases). This CDR3 spans 14 amino acids. The V and J ends lost 0 bases and 0 bases respectively, with 7 bases between them. CDR1 and CDR2 from the germline V gene are SGHKS and YYEKEE (reference sequence). CDR3 residues: CASSLARGSYEQYF. CDR3 DNA sequence: TGTGCCAGCAGCTTGGCCCGGGGCTCCTACGAGCAGTACTTC.

This chain links TRBV27 with TRBJ2-2; D is uncertain. This CDR3 contains 13 residues. Germline V gives CDR1 MNHEY, CDR2 SMNVEV (reference sequence). The V end was cut by 5 bases, the J end by 0 bases, with 4 bases between. CDR3 sequence reads: CASSRSNTGELFF. CDR3 nucleotides: TGTGCCAGCAGTCGATCGAACACCGGGGAGCTGTTTTTT.

This clone was found a few times. The chain combines TRBV5-1 with TRBJ2-2; TRBD1 aligns across 8 bases. The CDR3 loop spans 15 amino acids. Per germline, CDR1 SGHRS and CDR2 YFSETQ. The junction had 5 bases not matched to a gene; V was cut back by 4 bases and J by 3 bases. The CDR3 reads CASSRDRPDTGELFF. The CDR3 region has the DNA TGCGCCAGCAGCAGGGACAGGCCAGACACCGGGGAGCTGTTTTTT.

The genes are TRBV7-9 and TRBJ2-5; no clear D. Germline V lookup: CDR1 SEHNR, CDR2 FQNEAQ (reference sequence). V was pared by 2 bases and J by 5 bases, with 21 bases between. This CDR3 has 17 amino acids. The CDR3 region is CASSLLKGESGRETQYF. The CDR3 DNA follows: TGTGCCAGCAGCTTATTAAAGGGTGAGAGTGGTCGGGAGACCCAGTACTTC.

The CDR3: CASSLGGVRTEAFF. The CDR3 nucleotides are TGTGCCAGCAGCTTAGGGGGAGTCCGGACTGAAGCTTTCTTT. This rearrangement joins TRBV7-9 to TRBJ1-1; D is unclear. The CDR3 sequence is 14 residues long. V gave up 1 base and J gave up 5 bases, with 11 bases separating them. Germline V gene data show CDR1 as SEHNR and CDR2 as FQNEAQ (reference sequence).

The genes are TRBV29-1 and TRBJ2-1; unclear D gene. V was clipped by 7 bases and J by 10 bases, with 14 bases between them. CDR1 SQVTM and CDR2 ANQGSEA come from the germline V gene. This CDR3 is built from 11 residues. CDR3 sequence (DNA): TGCAGCGCCCCCACCCCCGGGGAGCAGTTCTTC. Translated, it gives CSAPTPGEQFF.

V and J are TRBV5-1 and TRBJ2-7, with TRBD1 as a possible D gene (5 bases). The CDR3 sequence is 14 residues long. Trimming pared 3 bases from V and 4 bases from J, leaving 14 bases between. CDR1 and CDR2 from the germline V gene are SGHRS and YFSETQ. The CDR3 nucleotides read TGCGCCAGCAGCTCTTTAGACAGTTTATACGAGCAGTACTTC. This encodes CASSSLDSLYEQYF.

The gene calls are TRBV6-5 and TRBJ2-5; possible D gene TRBD2, 6 bases. The CDR3 is made up of 13 amino acids. Trimming took off 10 bases at V and 5 bases at J, with 17 bases between the two ends. CDR1 is MNHEY and CDR2 is SVGAGI in the germline V gene. This chain's CDR3 is CATRGAGRETQYF. The CDR3 DNA reads as TGTGCCACCCGAGGGGCGGGACGGGAGACCCAGTACTTC.